This T cell receptor (beta chain) was found in a study of blood T cell repertoires in COVID-19. Study-wide background: Acute-phase and convalescent COVID-19 samples originated in the United States, Italy and Spain. PBMCs, B-cell-depleted T cells, or T cells were the source of the cDNA or gDNA that made up the material.

Participants spanned ages roughly 18 to 90 years and resided in 24 US areas. Each participant's cohort was designated according to participant-reported clinical history. From germline, CDR1 is LNHNV and CDR2 YYDKDF (reference sequence). The junction had 2 bases not matched to a gene; V was cut back by 3 bases and J by 0 bases. The CDR3 spans 14 residues. The data were produced by immunoSEQ multiplex PCR, yet TCRdb's version contains in-frame clones alone and is incomplete. The table records under 250,000 clones, 70% to 85% of them present only once. Source material: PBMCs or T cells enriched from blood (not recorded which). The sequence came from a woman in her 40s with acute COVID-19. The chain uses TRBV15 and TRBJ2-7; 7 bases are a match to TRBD1. CDR3 nucleotide sequence: TGTGCCACCAGCAGCGACAGGGTCTCCTACGAGCAGTACTTC. This codes for CATSSDRVSYEQYF.